This entry describes one T cell receptor (beta chain). The germline V gene has CDR1 LGHNA and CDR2 YNFKEQ. The length of the CDR3 is 15 residues. V shed 5 bases, J shed 0 bases, and the junction held 5 bases outside the gene matches. The data were obtained in a study of blood T cell repertoires in COVID-19. Data came from immunoSEQ multiplex PCR; TCRdb stores just in-frame clones and leaves some out. The sample lists 130,000 to 150,000 clones, around 89% occurring once. The TCR comes from a woman under 40 with acute COVID-19. The chain recombines TRBV4-2 with TRBJ2-7; 9 bases align to TRBD1. The sequenced material came from PBMCs or T cells enriched from blood (not recorded which). The CDR3 region is CASSEGDRDSYEQYF. In nucleotides, the CDR3 is TGTGCCAGCAGCGAGGGGGACAGGGACTCCTACGAGCAGTACTTC.